The 16 T cell receptor beta chains below were found in one sample sequenced in a study of shared clonotypes between healthy human individuals. Profiled with immunoSEQ multiplex PCR; TCRdb holds only in-frame clones, not every one. The repertoire consists of some 1,400,000 clones, with 95% to 97% occurring once and the leading ten covering roughly 1.2%. Sequenced input: naive CD4+ T cells sorted from blood. Described subset: CD45RA+ positively selected. These receptor sequences come from a man aged 25 to 45 in good health.

The CDR3 loop is CASSTHDRMPYNEQFF. Written as DNA, the CDR3 is TGTGCCAGTAGTACCCACGACAGGATGCCCTACAATGAGCAGTTCTTC. The chain combines TRBV19 with TRBJ2-1, with D perhaps matching TRBD1 (6 bases). The germline gives CDR1 LNHDA, CDR2 SQIVND (reference sequence). Trimming stripped 4 bases from V and 2 bases from J, with 15 bases between. This CDR3 is built from 16 residues.

Remarks on this clone: Other DNA variants within this sample encode the same CDR3. The chain carries TRBV19 and TRBJ1-3; D call uncertain. This CDR3 is 13 amino acids long. Trimming took off 6 bases at V and 0 bases at J, with 6 bases between the two ends. Per germline, CDR1 LNHDA and CDR2 SQIVND (reference sequence). The CDR3 loop reads CASRQSSGNTIYF. The CDR3 DNA is TGTGCCAGTAGACAGAGCTCTGGAAACACCATATATTTT.

This sequence joins TRBV5-1 and TRBJ2-7, with 9 bases aligning to TRBD1. Germline V CDR1 and CDR2: SGHRS, YFSETQ. The CDR3 is 14 residues long. J was trimmed by 0 bases and V by 4 bases; bases with no gene match: 2. The CDR3 bases are TGCGCCAGCAGCGAACAGGGGGCCTCCTACGAGCAGTACTTC. It specifies CASSEQGASYEQYF.

This clone was found once. This chain joins TRBV28 and TRBJ1-4; the match to TRBD1 covers 8 bases. With V trimmed by 3 bases and J by 9 bases, 6 bases remained unmatched. Germline V lookup: CDR1 MDHEN, CDR2 SYDVKM. This CDR3 is 14 amino acids long. CDR3 DNA sequence: TGTGCCAGCAGTTTCGGACAGGGTAGGAAAAAACTGTTTTTT. This gives the protein CASSFGQGRKKLFF.

The chain links TRBV19 to TRBJ1-1, with D unresolved. The CDR3 is made up of 15 amino acids. CDR1 LNHDA and CDR2 SQIVND come from the germline V gene (reference sequence). Trimming took 1 base from V and 4 from J, leaving 13 bases between them. The CDR3 coding sequence is TGTGCCAGTAGTATAGCTTCCAGACGGGGCACTGAAGCTTTCTTT. It specifies CASSIASRRGTEAFF. Variable domain in full (rest from reference TRBV19 and TRBJ1-1): DGGITQSPKYLFRKEGQNVTLSCEQNLNHDAMYWYRQDPGQGLRLIYYSQIVNDFQKGDIAEGYSVSREKKESFPLTVTSAQKNPTAFYLCASSIASRRGTEAFFGQGTRLTVV.

This clone was seen a single time. This specimen includes other DNA sequences encoding the same CDR3. V usage is TRBV10-1 and J usage is TRBJ2-6; D is uncertain. V was trimmed by 4 bases and J by 0 bases, leaving 4 bases between them. The CDR3 sequence is 14 residues long. Looked up from germline, CDR1 is WNHNN and CDR2 is SYGVQD (reference sequence). The CDR3 here is CASSGGSGANVLTF. The CDR3 coding sequence is TGCGCCAGCAGTGGTGGCTCTGGGGCCAACGTCCTGACTTTC.

The rearrangement joins TRBV7-9 to TRBJ2-2, with 13 bases aligning to TRBD2. The CDR3 runs 17 residues. CDR1 and CDR2 from the germline V gene are SEHNR and FQNEAQ (reference sequence). The V and J ends lost 5 bases and 5 bases, in that order; junction bases with no gene match: 8. The CDR3 bases are TGTGCCAGCAGCCGCGCCGGGACTAGCGGGGCTACCGGGGAGCTGTTTTTT. Translated: CASSRAGTSGATGELFF.

The chain has TRBV10-3 and TRBJ2-3, with 9 bases that match TRBD2. Germline V gene data show CDR1 as ENHRY and CDR2 as SYGVKD. The CDR3 consists of 16 residues. The V gene end was trimmed by 5 bases and the J gene end by 0 bases; junction bases not matched to a gene: 6. The CDR3, as DNA: TGTGCCATCAGTTTCCTAGCGGGAACCAGCACAGATACGCAGTATTTT. Translated: CAISFLAGTSTDTQYF.

The CDR3 coding sequence is TGTGCCAGCAGTGAAGCGAGGGACAGGGTTAGCAATCAGCCCCAGCATTTT. Translating gives CASSEARDRVSNQPQHF. The chain is built from TRBV2 and TRBJ1-5, with 9 bases lining up with TRBD1. This CDR3 is 17 amino acids long. Per the germline V gene, CDR1 is SNHLY and CDR2 is FYNNEI. Germline trimming cut 0 bases from V and 0 bases from J; bases unmatched to any gene: 3.

The J gene is TRBJ2-3, the V gene TRBV7-3; no firm D call. CDR3 length: 17 residues. Trimming stripped 5 bases from V and 2 bases from J, with 20 bases between. Germline lookup yields CDR1 SGHTA and CDR2 FQGTGA. This CDR3 reads CASSADLSTQTTDTQYF. The CDR3 DNA reads TGTGCCAGCAGCGCCGACTTGTCCACTCAGACCACAGATACGCAGTATTTT.

On this clone itself: No DNA is shown, since the ends of the CDR3 on it are uncertain; the CDR3 is the one TCRdb lists. This chain joins TRBV19 and TRBJ1-5. The CDR3 has 19 amino acids, counting both end residues. Germline CDR1 reads LNHDA; CDR2 reads SQIVND (reference sequence). CDR3 protein: CASSITSGLSGLSNQPQHF.

This clone was counted a single time. This chain uses TRBV7-6 with TRBJ2-7; 8 bases map to TRBD2. The germline V gene encodes CDR1 SGHVS and CDR2 FNYEAQ. This CDR3 comprises 14 residues. Trimming cost V 3 bases and J 6 bases; bases outside gene matches: 7. DNA for the CDR3: TGTGCCAGCAGCTTGGGACTAGGGGAGGTCGAGCAGTACTTC. This sequence encodes CASSLGLGEVEQYF.

V usage is TRBV7-6 and J usage is TRBJ1-1; TRBD1 aligns across 8 bases. V gave up 4 bases and J gave up 0 bases; unmatched junction bases: 13. In germline, CDR1 is SGHVS, CDR2 FNYEAQ. CDR3 size: 18 residues. This CDR3 is CASSSYRGSVFLNTEAFF. Written as DNA, the CDR3 is TGTGCCAGCAGCTCGTACAGGGGGTCGGTTTTTTTGAACACTGAAGCTTTCTTT.

The chain carries TRBV18 and TRBJ1-4; maybe TRBD1 (5 bases). The germline CDR1 and CDR2 sequences are KGHSH and LQKENI. The germline V and J ends were trimmed by 0 bases and 3 bases, with 8 bases remaining between them. This CDR3 is 15 amino acids long. Here the CDR3 reads CASSPPGAANEKLFF. The CDR3 coding sequence is TGTGCCAGCTCACCACCAGGGGCTGCTAATGAAAAACTGTTTTTT.

The J gene is TRBJ2-1, the V gene TRBV5-1; 10 bases line up with TRBD1. The CDR3 is 16 amino acids. Germline V gene sequence: CDR1 SGHRS, CDR2 YFSETQ. V shed 3 bases and J 4 bases; nucleotides not matched to a gene: 7. The CDR3 protein is CASSSRQGATYNEQFF. DNA for the CDR3: TGCGCCAGCAGCTCTAGACAGGGGGCGACTTACAATGAGCAGTTCTTC.

The rearrangement uses TRBV10-3 and TRBJ2-1; 7 positions agree with TRBD1. CDR3 length: 14 amino acids. Looked up from germline, CDR1 is ENHRY and CDR2 is SYGVKD. V shed 6 bases, J shed 6 bases, and the junction held 8 bases outside the gene matches. The CDR3 coding sequence is TGTGCCATCAGGGGGGACAGAGGCCTCAATGAGCAGTTCTTC. This sequence encodes CAIRGDRGLNEQFF.